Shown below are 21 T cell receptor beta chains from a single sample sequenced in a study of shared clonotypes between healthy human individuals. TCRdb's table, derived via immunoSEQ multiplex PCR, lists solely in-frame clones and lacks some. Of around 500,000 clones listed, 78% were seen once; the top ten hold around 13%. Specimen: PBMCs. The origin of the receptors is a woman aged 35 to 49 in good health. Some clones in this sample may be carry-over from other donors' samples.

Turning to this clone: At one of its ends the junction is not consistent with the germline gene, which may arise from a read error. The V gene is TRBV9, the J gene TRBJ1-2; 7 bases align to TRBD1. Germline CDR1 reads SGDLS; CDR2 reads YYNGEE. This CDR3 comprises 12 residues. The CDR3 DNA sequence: TGTGCCAGCCTCGGCCAGGGGGTTGGCTACGCCTTC. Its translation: CASLGQGVGYAF.

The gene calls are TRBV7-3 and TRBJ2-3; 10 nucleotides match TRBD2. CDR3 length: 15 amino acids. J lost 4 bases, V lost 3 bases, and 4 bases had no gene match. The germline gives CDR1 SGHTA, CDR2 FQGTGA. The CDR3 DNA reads TGTGCCAGCAGCTTGCTAGCGGGAGACGCAGATACGCAGTATTTT. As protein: CASSLLAGDADTQYF.

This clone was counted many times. Here the CDR3 reads CASSFGTSGSYEQYF. The CDR3 region has the DNA TGTGCCAGCAGCTTTGGGACTAGCGGGAGCTACGAGCAGTACTTC. The chain recombines TRBV5-4 with TRBJ2-7; 14 bases map to TRBD2. J lost 3 bases, V lost 2 bases, and 1 base had no gene match. CDR1 is SGHNT, CDR2 YYREEE, per germline (reference sequence). The CDR3 covers 15 residues.

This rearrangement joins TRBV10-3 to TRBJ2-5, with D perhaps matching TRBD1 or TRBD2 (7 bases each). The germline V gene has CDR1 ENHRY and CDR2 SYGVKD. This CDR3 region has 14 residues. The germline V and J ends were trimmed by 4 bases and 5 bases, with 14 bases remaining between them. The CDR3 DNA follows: TGTGCCATCAGTGCTCAGGGGGGGCTTGAGACCCAGTACTTC. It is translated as CAISAQGGLETQYF.

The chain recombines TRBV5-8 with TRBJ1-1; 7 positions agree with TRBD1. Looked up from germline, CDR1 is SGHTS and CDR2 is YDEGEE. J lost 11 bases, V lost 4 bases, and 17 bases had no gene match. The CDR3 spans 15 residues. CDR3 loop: CASSPRTGSLLSAFF. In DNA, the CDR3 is TGTGCCAGCAGCCCCCGGACAGGTTCCCTTCTATCGGCTTTCTTT.

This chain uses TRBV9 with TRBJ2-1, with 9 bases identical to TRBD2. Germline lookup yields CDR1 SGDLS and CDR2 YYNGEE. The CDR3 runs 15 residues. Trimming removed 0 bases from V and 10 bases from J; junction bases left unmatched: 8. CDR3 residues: CASSVVAGVTVEQFF. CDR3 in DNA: TGTGCCAGCAGCGTAGTAGCGGGAGTGACGGTCGAGCAGTTCTTC.

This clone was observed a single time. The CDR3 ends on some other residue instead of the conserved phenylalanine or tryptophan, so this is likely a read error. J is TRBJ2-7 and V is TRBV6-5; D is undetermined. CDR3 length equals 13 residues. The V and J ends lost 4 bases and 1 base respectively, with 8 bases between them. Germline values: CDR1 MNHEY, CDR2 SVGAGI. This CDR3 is CASSLGRSYEQYL. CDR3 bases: TGTGCCAGCAGTTTGGGCAGGTCCTACGAGCAGTACCTC.

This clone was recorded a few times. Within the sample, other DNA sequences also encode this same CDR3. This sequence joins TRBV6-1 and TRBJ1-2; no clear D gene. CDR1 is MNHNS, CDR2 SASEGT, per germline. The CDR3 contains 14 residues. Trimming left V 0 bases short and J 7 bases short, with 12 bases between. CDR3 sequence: CASSEAGGLGGYTF. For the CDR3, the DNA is TGTGCCAGCAGTGAAGCGGGCGGTTTGGGTGGCTACACCTTC.

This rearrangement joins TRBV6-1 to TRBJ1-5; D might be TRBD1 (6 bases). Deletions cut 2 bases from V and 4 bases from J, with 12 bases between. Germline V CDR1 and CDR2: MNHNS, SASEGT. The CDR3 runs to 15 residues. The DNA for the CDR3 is TGTGCCAGCAGTGAATTCCGGACAGAAAATCAGCCCCAGCATTTT. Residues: CASSEFRTENQPQHF.

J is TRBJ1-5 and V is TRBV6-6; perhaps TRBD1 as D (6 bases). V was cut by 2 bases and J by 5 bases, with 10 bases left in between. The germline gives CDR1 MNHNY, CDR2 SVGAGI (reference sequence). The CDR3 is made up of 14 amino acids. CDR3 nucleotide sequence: TGTGCCAGCAGTTACCGGACAGCCGATCAGCCCCAGCATTTT. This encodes CASSYRTADQPQHF.

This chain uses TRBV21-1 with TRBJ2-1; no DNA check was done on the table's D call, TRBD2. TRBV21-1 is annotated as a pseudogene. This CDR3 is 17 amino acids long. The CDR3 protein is CASSGLAGGRSPNEQFF. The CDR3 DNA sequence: TGTGCCAGCAGCGGACTAGCGGGAGGAAGGTCACCCAATGAGCAGTTCTTC.

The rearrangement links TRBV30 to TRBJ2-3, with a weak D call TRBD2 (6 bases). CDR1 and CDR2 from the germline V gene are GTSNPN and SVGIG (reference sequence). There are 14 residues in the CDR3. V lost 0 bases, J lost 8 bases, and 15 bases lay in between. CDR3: CAWSVPSGLGTQYF. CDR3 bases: TGTGCCTGGAGTGTACCCTCGGGACTCGGTACGCAGTATTTT. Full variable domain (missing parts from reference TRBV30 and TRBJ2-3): SQTIHQWPATLVQPVGSPLSLECTVEGTSNPNLYWYRQAAGRGLQLLFYSVGIGQISSEVPQNLSASRPQDRQFILSSKKLLLSDSGFYLCAWSVPSGLGTQYFGPGTRLTVL.

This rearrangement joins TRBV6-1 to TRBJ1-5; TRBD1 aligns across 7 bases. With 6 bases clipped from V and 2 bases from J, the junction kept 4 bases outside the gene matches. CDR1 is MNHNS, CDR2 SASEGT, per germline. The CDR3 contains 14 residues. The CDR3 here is CASRRDRGNQPQHF. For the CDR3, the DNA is TGTGCCAGCAGGAGAGACAGGGGCAATCAGCCCCAGCATTTT.

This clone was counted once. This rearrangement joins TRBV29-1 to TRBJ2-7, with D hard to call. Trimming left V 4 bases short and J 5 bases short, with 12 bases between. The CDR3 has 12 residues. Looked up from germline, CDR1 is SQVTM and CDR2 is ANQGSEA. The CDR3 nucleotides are TGCAGCGTTGTCGTCCCGTCTCACGAGCAGTACTTC. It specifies CSVVVPSHEQYF.

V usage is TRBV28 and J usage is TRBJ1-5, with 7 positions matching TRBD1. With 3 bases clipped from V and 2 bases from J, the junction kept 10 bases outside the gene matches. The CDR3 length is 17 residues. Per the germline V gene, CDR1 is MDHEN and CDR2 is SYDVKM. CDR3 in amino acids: CASSFFARGHGNQPQHF. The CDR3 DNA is TGTGCCAGCAGTTTTTTTGCAAGGGGGCATGGCAATCAGCCCCAGCATTTT.

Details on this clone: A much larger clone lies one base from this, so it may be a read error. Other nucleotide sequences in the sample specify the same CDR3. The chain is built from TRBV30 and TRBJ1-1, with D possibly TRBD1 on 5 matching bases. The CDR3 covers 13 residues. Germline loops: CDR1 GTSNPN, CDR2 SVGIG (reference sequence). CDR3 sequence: CAWSPRGSTEAFF. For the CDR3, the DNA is TGCGCCTGGAGTCCCCGGGGGAGCACTGAAGCTTTCTTT.

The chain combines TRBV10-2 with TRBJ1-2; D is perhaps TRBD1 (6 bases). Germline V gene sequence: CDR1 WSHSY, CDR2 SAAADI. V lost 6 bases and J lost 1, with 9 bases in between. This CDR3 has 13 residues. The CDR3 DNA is TGCGCCAGCAGGGGACAAAGTAACTATGGCTACACCTTC. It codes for CASRGQSNYGYTF.

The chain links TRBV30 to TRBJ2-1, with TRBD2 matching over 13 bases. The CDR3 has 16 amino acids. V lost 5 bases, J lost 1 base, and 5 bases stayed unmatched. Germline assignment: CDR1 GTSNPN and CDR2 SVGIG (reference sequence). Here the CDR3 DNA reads TGTGCCTGGGAAGGACTAGCGGGAGCTTCCTACAATGAGCAGTTCTTC. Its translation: CAWEGLAGASYNEQFF. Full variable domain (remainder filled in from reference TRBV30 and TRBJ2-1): SQTIHQWPATLVQPVGSPLSLECTVEGTSNPNLYWYRQAAGRGLQLLFYSVGIGQISSEVPQNLSASRPQDRQFILSSKKLLLSDSGFYLCAWEGLAGASYNEQFFGPGTRLTVL.

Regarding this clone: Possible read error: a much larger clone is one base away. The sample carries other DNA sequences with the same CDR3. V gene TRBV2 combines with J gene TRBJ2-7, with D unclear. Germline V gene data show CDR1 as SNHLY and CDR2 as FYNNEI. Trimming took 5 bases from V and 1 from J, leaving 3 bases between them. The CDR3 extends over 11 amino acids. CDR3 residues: CASSPSYEQYF. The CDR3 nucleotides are TGTGCCAGCAGTCCTTCCTACGAGCAGTACTTC.

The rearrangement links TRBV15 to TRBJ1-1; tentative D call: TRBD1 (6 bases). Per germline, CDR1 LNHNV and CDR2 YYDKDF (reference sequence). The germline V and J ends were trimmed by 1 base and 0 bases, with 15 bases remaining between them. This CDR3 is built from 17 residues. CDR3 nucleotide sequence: TGTGCCACCAGCAGAGCTGGGGACACAATATTGAACACTGAAGCTTTCTTT. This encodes CATSRAGDTILNTEAFF. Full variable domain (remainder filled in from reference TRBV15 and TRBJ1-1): DAMVIQNPRYQVTQFGKPVTLSCSQTLNHNVMYWYQQKSSQAPKLLFHYYDKDFNNEADTPDNFQSRRPNTSFCFLDIRSPGLGDTAMYLCATSRAGDTILNTEAFFGQGTRLTVV.

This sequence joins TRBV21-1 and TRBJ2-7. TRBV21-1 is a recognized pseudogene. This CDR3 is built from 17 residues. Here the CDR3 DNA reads TGTGCCAGCCCTCGGGGCAGGGCCACCTCTTTCTCCTACGAGCAGTACTTC. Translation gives CASPRGRATSFSYEQYF.